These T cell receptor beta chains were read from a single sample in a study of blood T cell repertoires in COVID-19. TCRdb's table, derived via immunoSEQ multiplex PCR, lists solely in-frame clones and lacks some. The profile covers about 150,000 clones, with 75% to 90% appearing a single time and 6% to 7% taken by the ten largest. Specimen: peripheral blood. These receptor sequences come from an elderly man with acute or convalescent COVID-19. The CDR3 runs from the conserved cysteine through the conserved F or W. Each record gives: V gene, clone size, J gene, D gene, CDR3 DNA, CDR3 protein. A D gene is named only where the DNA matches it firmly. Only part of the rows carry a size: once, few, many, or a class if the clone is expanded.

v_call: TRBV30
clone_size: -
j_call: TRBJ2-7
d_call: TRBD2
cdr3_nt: TGTGCCTGGACCACCCCGCGGGGGGGGGAGCAGTACTTC
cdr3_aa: CAWTTPRGGEQYF

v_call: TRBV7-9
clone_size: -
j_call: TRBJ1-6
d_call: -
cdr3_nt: TGTGCCAGCAGCTTAGGGCAACATAATTCACCCCTCCACTTT
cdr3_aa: CASSLGQHNSPLHF

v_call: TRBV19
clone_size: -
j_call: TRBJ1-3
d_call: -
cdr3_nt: TGTGCCAGTAGTATAGGGCTGGCCTCTGGAAACACCATATATTTT
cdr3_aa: CASSIGLASGNTIYF

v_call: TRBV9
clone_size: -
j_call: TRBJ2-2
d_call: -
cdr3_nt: TGTGCCAGCAGCCCCTGGGCCCGAACCACCGGGGAGCTGTTTTTT
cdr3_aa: CASSPWARTTGELFF

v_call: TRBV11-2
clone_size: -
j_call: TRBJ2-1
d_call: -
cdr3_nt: TGTGCCAGCAGCTTAGACCTAGCTTCCATGGGGAATGAGCAGTTCTTC
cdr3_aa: CASSLDLASMGNEQFF

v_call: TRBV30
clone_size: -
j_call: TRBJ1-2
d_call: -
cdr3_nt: TGTGCCTGGAGTGTACAGCGTACCCCGGGAGTCCATAAGGATACCTTC
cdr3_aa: CAWSVQRTPGVHKDTF

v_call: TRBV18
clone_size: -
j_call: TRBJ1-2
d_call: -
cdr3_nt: TGTGCCAGCTCACCCCCGGGGGGCAGGGCTGACTATGGCTACACCTTC
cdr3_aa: CASSPPGGRADYGYTF

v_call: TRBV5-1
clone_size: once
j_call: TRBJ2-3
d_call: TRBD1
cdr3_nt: TGCGCCAGCAGCTCGCCGGACAGGGGGCGGATAACGACTAGCACAGATACGCAGTATTTT
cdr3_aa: CASSSPDRGRITTSTDTQYF

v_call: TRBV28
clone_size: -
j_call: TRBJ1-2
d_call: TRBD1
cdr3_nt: TGTGCCAGCAGCCTGGGACAGGCGCAATATGGCTACACCTTC
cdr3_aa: CASSLGQAQYGYTF

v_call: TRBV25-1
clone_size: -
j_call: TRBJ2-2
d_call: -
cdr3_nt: TGTGCCAGCAGCACCTCCGGAGGGGGCTTCGGGGAGCTGTTTTTT
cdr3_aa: CASSTSGGGFGELFF

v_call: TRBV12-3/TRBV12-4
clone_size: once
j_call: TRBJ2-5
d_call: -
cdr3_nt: TGTGCCAGCAGTTTAGATCGGGGGGAGACCCAGTACTTC
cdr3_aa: CASSLDRGETQYF

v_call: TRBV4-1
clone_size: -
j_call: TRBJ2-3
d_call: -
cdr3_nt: TGCGCCAGCAGCTACCCGGGACATACCACAGATACGCAGTATTTT
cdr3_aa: CASSYPGHTTDTQYF

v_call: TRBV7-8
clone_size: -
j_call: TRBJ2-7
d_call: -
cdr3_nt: TGTGCCAGCAGCCGCGGGACAGCCTACGAGCAGTACTTC
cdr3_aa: CASSRGTAYEQYF

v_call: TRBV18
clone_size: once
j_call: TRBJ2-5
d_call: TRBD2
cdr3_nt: TGTGCCAGCTCACCATTCGGTCTAGCGGAGTCACAAGAGACCCAGTACTTC
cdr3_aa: CASSPFGLAESQETQYF